This T cell receptor beta chain came from a study of blood T cells in healthy people across ages. There were healthy Caucasian individuals from Russia, aged roughly 6 to 90, serving as donors. Each sample provided at least 6 micrograms of extracted total RNA. The CDR3 has 16 residues. The germline gives CDR1 SGHTA, CDR2 FQGTGA. Trimming took 2 bases from V and 4 from J; bases not matched to a gene: 6. A second PCR, run for about 6 to 12 cycles, used a sample-barcoded 5' primer plus a J-beta primer mix. From the 5' RACE reads, TCRdb called clonotypes with MiXCR, one entry per CDR3 protein. Among roughly 800,000 distinct CDR3 sequences listed, approximately 25% were seen once. This clonotype has more than one count but fewer than ten. This sample also appeared in a second study, on T cells of mothers and their children. That study reports: Donation came from a few healthy Caucasian mothers together with their six children. Per mother, over 9.5 million TCR beta CDR3 reads were obtained; per child, about 3 million.

The sequence derives from a boy younger than 18 in good health. Sequenced: blood. The chain combines TRBV7-3 with TRBJ2-3; TRBD2 matches at 10 bases. CDR3 sequence (DNA): TGTGCCAGCAGCTTATGGGCTAGCGGGGGCCCAGATACGCAGTATTTT. Translated: CASSLWASGGPDTQYF.